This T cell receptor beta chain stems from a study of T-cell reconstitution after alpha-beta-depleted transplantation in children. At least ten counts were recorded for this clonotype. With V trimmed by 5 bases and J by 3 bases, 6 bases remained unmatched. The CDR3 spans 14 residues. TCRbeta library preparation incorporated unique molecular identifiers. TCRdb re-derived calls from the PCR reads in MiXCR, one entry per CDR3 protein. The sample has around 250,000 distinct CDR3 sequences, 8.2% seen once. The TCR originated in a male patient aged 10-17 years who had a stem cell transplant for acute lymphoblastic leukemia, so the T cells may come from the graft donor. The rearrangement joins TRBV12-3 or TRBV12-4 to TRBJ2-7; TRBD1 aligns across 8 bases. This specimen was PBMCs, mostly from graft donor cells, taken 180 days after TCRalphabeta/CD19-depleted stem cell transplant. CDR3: CASSTRDRYYEQYF. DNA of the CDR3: TGTGCCAGCAGTACCCGGGACAGGTACTACGAGCAGTACTTC.